Listed below are T cell receptor beta chains from one sample, sequenced in a study of PD-L1 blockade in urothelial cancer. The repertoire was sequenced with immunoSEQ multiplex PCR; TCRdb's copy has only in-frame clones and lacks some. The profile shows over 45,000 clones, nearly 90% of them singletons. The sequences come from PBMCs, collected around atezolizumab (anti-PD-L1) treatment. Source of these receptors: a man in his sixties with urothelial cancer. CDR3s include the opening cysteine and the closing phenylalanine or tryptophan. D genes are given only for firm matches. Size is stated for part of the rows, as once, few or many counts, or as a class when the clone is expanded.

v_call,j_call,cdr3_length,clone_size,d_call,cdr3_aa,cdr3_nt
TRBV7-6,TRBJ2-7,18,few,NA,CASSLAPGGGAPLGEQYF,TGTGCCAGCAGCTTAGCGCCGGGTGGCGGGGCCCCCCTGGGGGAGCAGTACTTC
TRBV4-2,TRBJ2-2,15,NA,TRBD2,CASSGLAGGTGELFF,TGTGCCAGCAGCGGACTAGCGGGGGGTACCGGGGAGCTGTTTTTT
TRBV30,TRBJ2-5,17,NA,TRBD2,CAWSVGLAGGSRETQYF,TGTGCCTGGAGTGTCGGACTAGCGGGGGGTTCACGGGAGACCCAGTACTTC
TRBV28,TRBJ1-2,14,once,NA,CASIEQGRNYGYTF,TGTGCCAGCATAGAGCAGGGGCGAAACTATGGCTACACCTTC
TRBV10-1,TRBJ2-1,13,few,NA,CASSMARGNEQFF,TGCGCCAGCAGTATGGCGCGGGGCAATGAGCAGTTCTTC
TRBV5-5,TRBJ1-1,14,NA,TRBD1,CASRDNRGALEAFF,TGTGCCAGCAGGGACAACAGGGGTGCCCTTGAAGCTTTCTTT
TRBV4-1,TRBJ2-1,17,NA,TRBD1,CASSQARDRGPDNEQFF,TGCGCCAGCAGCCAGGCCCGGGACAGGGGGCCGGACAATGAGCAGTTCTTC
TRBV5-4,TRBJ2-5,14,NA,NA,CASSLKSGVQTQYF,TGTGCCAGCAGCTTGAAGTCAGGGGTACAGACCCAGTACTTC
TRBV4-1,TRBJ2-2,16,NA,TRBD1,CASSQVTGGGSGELFF,TGCGCCAGCAGCCAAGTGACAGGGGGCGGGAGCGGGGAGCTGTTTTTT
TRBV5-1,TRBJ2-2,16,NA,NA,CASSLTAGRNTGELFF,TGCGCCAGCAGCTTGACGGCGGGGAGGAACACCGGGGAGCTGTTTTTT
TRBV7-9,TRBJ1-2,14,NA,NA,CASSLEGVDYGYTF,TGTGCCAGCAGCTTAGAAGGGGTAGACTATGGCTACACCTTC
TRBV7-2,TRBJ2-7,17,NA,TRBD1,CASSLLRDRSLGSEQYF,TGTGCCAGCAGCCTGCTCCGGGACAGGTCTCTAGGATCCGAGCAGTACTTC
TRBV2,TRBJ2-7,15,once,TRBD2,CASSGDYGGAYEQYF,TGTGCCAGCAGTGGGGACTACGGGGGAGCCTACGAGCAGTACTTC
TRBV4-3,TRBJ2-7,16,NA,TRBD2,CASSQDWGGGAYEQYF,TGCGCCAGCAGCCAAGATTGGGGCGGGGGGGCCTACGAGCAGTACTTC
TRBV11-1,TRBJ2-7,14,NA,TRBD2,CASSDSGGSYEQYF,TGTGCCAGCAGCGATAGCGGGGGCTCCTACGAGCAGTACTTC
TRBV19,TRBJ1-5,17,NA,TRBD1,CASSGTGGVSSNQPQHF,TGTGCCAGTTCCGGGACAGGGGGCGTTTCGAGCAATCAGCCCCAGCATTTT
TRBV2,TRBJ1-1,14,few,NA,CASSDRGGNTEAFF,TGTGCCAGCAGTGACCGGGGAGGGAACACTGAAGCTTTCTTT
TRBV2,TRBJ2-3,12,NA,NA,CASSEAHYTQYF,TGTGCCAGCAGTGAAGCCCACTATACGCAGTATTTT
TRBV5-4,TRBJ2-3,15,NA,NA,CASSLDFTPTDTQYF,TGTGCCAGCAGCTTGGATTTTACACCCACAGATACGCAGTATTTT
TRBV4-2,TRBJ2-7,13,NA,NA,CASSETTRNEQYF,TGTGCCAGCAGCGAAACGACTAGGAACGAGCAGTACTTC
TRBV6-1,TRBJ2-5,15,NA,TRBD2,CASSRGLAGGETQYF,TGTGCCAGCAGCCGAGGGCTAGCGGGGGGGGAGACCCAGTACTTC
TRBV30,TRBJ2-7,13,NA,TRBD1,CAWGTGLSYEQYF,TGTGCCTGGGGGACAGGGCTAAGCTACGAGCAGTACTTC
TRBV6-1,TRBJ1-2,13,NA,TRBD1,CASRVSFQGENTF,TGTGCCAGCAGGGTTTCCTTTCAGGGGGAAAACACCTTC
TRBV7-6,TRBJ2-1,16,NA,TRBD2,CASSLGTSGGYNEQFF,TGTGCCAGCAGCTTAGGGACTAGCGGGGGGTACAATGAGCAGTTCTTC
TRBV28,TRBJ2-5,12,NA,NA,CASSLSQETQYF,TGTGCCAGCAGTTTATCCCAGGAGACCCAGTACTTC
TRBV6-6,TRBJ2-1,11,NA,NA,CASSPRDEQFF,TGTGCCAGCAGCCCACGGGATGAGCAGTTCTTC
TRBV2,TRBJ2-1,16,NA,TRBD2,CASSEADLAGYNEQFF,TGTGCCAGCAGTGAAGCCGATCTAGCGGGGTACAATGAGCAGTTCTTC
TRBV4-1,TRBJ2-7,14,NA,NA,CASSQEYSSYEQYF,TGCGCCAGCAGCCAAGAATACAGCTCCTACGAGCAGTACTTC
TRBV6-6,TRBJ1-5,14,NA,NA,CASGLGASNQPQHF,TGTGCCAGCGGCTTGGGGGCTAGCAATCAGCCCCAGCATTTT
TRBV5-1,TRBJ1-4,15,NA,TRBD1,CASSDRGRTNEKLFF,TGCGCCAGCAGCGACAGGGGGCGAACTAATGAAAAACTGTTTTTT
TRBV14,TRBJ1-5,15,NA,NA,CASSQGQHSNQPQHF,TGTGCCAGCAGCCAAGGACAACATAGCAATCAGCCCCAGCATTTT
TRBV12-5,TRBJ2-5,13,NA,TRBD2,CASGTGRAETQYF,TGTGCTAGTGGTACCGGGAGGGCAGAGACCCAGTACTTC
TRBV5-6,TRBJ1-2,17,NA,NA,CASSRRPGKVVDYGYTF,TGTGCCAGCAGCCGGCGGCCAGGGAAGGTTGTGGACTATGGCTACACCTTC
TRBV5-1,TRBJ2-3,14,NA,TRBD1,CASSWTGSTDTQYF,TGCGCCAGCAGCTGGACAGGGAGCACAGATACGCAGTATTTT
TRBV19,TRBJ1-1,16,NA,TRBD1,CASSRLRQGRETEAFF,TGTGCCAGTAGCCGGTTGAGACAGGGGAGGGAGACTGAAGCTTTCTTT
TRBV11-2,TRBJ2-5,11,NA,NA,CASRLRETQYF,TGTGCCAGCCGACTCCGGGAGACCCAGTACTTC
TRBV4-1,TRBJ1-3,17,few,TRBD1,CASSQPTGGRFGNTIYF,TGCGCCAGCAGCCAACCAACAGGGGGACGGTTTGGAAACACCATATATTTT
TRBV7-2,TRBJ1-4,13,NA,NA,CASSRDNNEKLFF,TGTGCCAGCAGCCGCGACAATAATGAAAAACTGTTTTTT
TRBV6-5,TRBJ2-7,16,NA,TRBD1,CASSYLTGVAPYEQYF,TGTGCCAGCAGTTACCTTACAGGGGTTGCCCCCTACGAGCAGTACTTC
TRBV5-4,TRBJ2-1,15,NA,NA,CASSFGLASTNEQFF,TGTGCCAGCAGCTTTGGGCTAGCGAGCACCAATGAGCAGTTCTTC
TRBV4-1,TRBJ2-1,17,NA,TRBD2,CASSQDLEGGGLNEQFF,TGCGCCAGCAGCCAAGATCTCGAAGGCGGGGGGTTAAATGAGCAGTTCTTC
TRBV7-7,TRBJ2-5,12,few,NA,CASSSEGGTQYF,TGTGCTAGCAGCTCTGAGGGTGGGACCCAGTACTTC
TRBV18,TRBJ2-5,15,NA,TRBD1,CASSPRDRAQETQYF,TGTGCCAGCTCACCGCGGGACAGGGCGCAAGAGACCCAGTACTTC
TRBV4-1,TRBJ2-3,18,once,TRBD2,CASSPRLSGGVSTDTQYF,TGCGCCAGCAGCCCCCGACTGAGCGGGGGGGTTAGCACAGATACGCAGTATTTT
TRBV5-4,TRBJ1-1,15,NA,NA,CASSLDQYPNTEAFF,TGTGCCAGCAGCTTGGATCAGTACCCGAACACTGAAGCTTTCTTT
TRBV19,TRBJ1-2,16,once,TRBD1,CASRKDRGQAGYGYTF,TGTGCCAGTAGGAAAGACAGGGGGCAAGCGGGCTATGGCTACACCTTC
TRBV18,TRBJ2-5,14,NA,NA,CASSPGLSGETQYF,TGTGCCAGCTCACCGGGACTGTCTGGGGAGACCCAGTACTTC
TRBV30,TRBJ1-1,17,NA,NA,CAWSVWGAGAANTEAFF,TGTGCCTGGAGTGTATGGGGAGCAGGGGCAGCTAACACTGAAGCTTTCTTT
TRBV30,TRBJ1-1,13,few,NA,CAWSVHRNTEAFF,TGTGCCTGGAGTGTACACAGGAACACTGAAGCTTTCTTT
TRBV18,TRBJ2-7,16,once,TRBD1,CASSPGTGYEVYEQYF,TGTGCCAGCTCACCCGGGACAGGCTATGAGGTCTACGAGCAGTACTTC
TRBV9,TRBJ1-6,15,NA,TRBD1,CASSERDRDNSPLHF,TGTGCCAGCAGCGAAAGGGACAGAGATAATTCACCCCTCCACTTT
TRBV5-1,TRBJ2-5,16,NA,NA,CASSQGHRDILETQYF,TGCGCCAGCAGCCAAGGCCACAGGGATATCCTTGAGACCCAGTACTTC